A selection of T cell receptor beta chains follows, all from one sample in a study of T cell responses to AZD1222 COVID-19 vaccine. Data came from immunoSEQ multiplex PCR; TCRdb stores just in-frame clones and leaves some out. The sample yields roughly 150,000 clones, around 92% seen once. The sequences come from peripheral blood, collected on day 0 of AZD1222 vaccination. The receptor source for this set is an adult in good health. Each CDR3 is given with its conserved first and last residue. The D gene is left open where the match is weak. Not every row has a clone size; where given, it reads once, few, many or a size class.

>TRBJ1-2|NA|TRBD1|TRBV7-9
CASSPPTGSGYTF
>TRBJ2-7|few|TRBD2|TRBV5-1
CASSPSGAYEQYF
>TRBJ1-6|NA|NA|TRBV10-3
CAISEGSNSPLHF
>TRBJ1-1|NA|NA|TRBV5-1
CASSGPGHLNTEAFF
>TRBJ1-6|NA|NA|TRBV4-1
CASSQDLEQTYNSPLHF
>TRBJ2-3|NA|TRBD1|TRBV7-2
CASSSRQGYTDTQYF
>TRBJ2-5|NA|NA|TRBV11-2
CASSLLFTIGETQYF
>TRBJ1-1|NA|NA|TRBV30
CAWSVGSMNTEAFF
>TRBJ1-2|NA|NA|TRBV7-2
CASSLGPGPGYGYTF
>TRBJ2-7|NA|TRBD1|TRBV2
CASSELGTGKDEQYF
>TRBJ1-1|NA|NA|TRBV27
CASSLSDGTEAFF